This T cell receptor beta chain was recorded in a study of cytomegalovirus exposure and HLA in healthy donors. Study-wide results and limits: Most TCR sequences were uncommon, yet certain public TCRs appeared in many donors.

On this clone: As yet, its antigen is unknown.

The donors were members of the validation cohort, which comprised approximately 120 subjects and was separate from the first cohort of 666 subjects. The table came from immunoSEQ multiplex PCR; TCRdb's copy has only in-frame clones and leaves some out. Among approximately 300,000 clones listed, just over 85% were seen once. The source is a woman under 30 in good health and CMV-seronegative. Input material: PBMCs.

The CDR3 DNA follows: TGCGCCAGCAGCACACCCCCGGGACAGGGCACCTACGAGCAGTACTTC. This translates into CASSTPPGQGTYEQYF. This chain joins TRBV4-1 and TRBJ2-7; 9 nucleotides line up with TRBD1. The J segment lost 2 bases and the V segment lost 5 bases, leaving 10 bases of the junction unmatched. Germline lookup yields CDR1 MGHRA and CDR2 YSYEKL. CDR3 length equals 16 residues.